This passage covers 14 T cell receptor beta chains from one sample sequenced in a study of blood T cell repertoires in COVID-19. Measured with immunoSEQ multiplex PCR; TCRdb has only the in-frame clones, and not every one. The top ten clones hold about 7.4% of a sample with fewer than 150,000 clones, approximately 87% of them seen once. Sequenced: peripheral blood. These receptors all stem from a man in his 70s who had recovered from COVID-19.

V is TRBV6-6 and J is TRBJ2-7; TRBD2 is a possible D gene (5 bases). CDR1 and CDR2 (germline): MNHNY, SVGAGI (reference sequence). The CDR3 extends over 15 amino acids. V was trimmed by 1 base and J by 6 bases, leaving 16 bases between them. CDR3 nucleotides: TGTGCCAGCAGTTACTTGGAAGGGCATGGGAGCGAGCAGTACTTC. Residues: CASSYLEGHGSEQYF.

This chain connects TRBV5-1 to TRBJ2-1; tentative D call: TRBD2 (5 bases). V was trimmed by 0 bases and J by 6 bases, leaving 10 bases between them. CDR1 and CDR2 (germline): SGHRS, YFSETQ. The CDR3 loop spans 14 amino acids. In DNA, the CDR3 is TGCGCCAGCAGCTTGGATACCGAGGGCAATGAGCAGTTCTTC. Residues: CASSLDTEGNEQFF.

V is TRBV5-1 and J is TRBJ2-7; D is unresolved. CDR1 and CDR2 from the germline V gene are SGHRS and YFSETQ. The V and J ends lost 4 bases and 0 bases respectively, with 11 bases between them. The CDR3 extends over 14 amino acids. The CDR3 sequence: CASSIAADSYEQYF. The CDR3, as DNA: TGCGCCAGCAGCATCGCGGCGGACTCCTACGAGCAGTACTTC.

V is TRBV7-3 and J is TRBJ1-6, with 7 positions matching TRBD1. Germline trimming cut 5 bases from V and 8 bases from J; bases unmatched to any gene: 9. The germline gives CDR1 SGHTA, CDR2 FQGTGA. This CDR3 comprises 15 residues. The CDR3: CASSLHRGRDSPLHF. CDR3 in DNA: TGTGCCAGCAGCCTCCACAGGGGTCGGGATTCACCCCTCCACTTT.

The chain combines TRBV2 with TRBJ2-1; 10 bases map to TRBD1. CDR1 and CDR2 from the germline V gene are SNHLY and FYNNEI. The V gene end was trimmed by 7 bases and the J gene end by 3 bases; junction bases not matched to a gene: 3. The CDR3 sequence is 14 residues long. The DNA for the CDR3 is TGTGCCAGCACCGGGACAGGGGTCTACAATGAGCAGTTCTTC. Protein sequence: CASTGTGVYNEQFF. The whole variable domain, filled in from reference TRBV2 and TRBJ2-1, reads EPEVTQTPSHQVTQMGQEVILRCVPISNHLYFYWYRQILGQKVEFLVSFYNNEISEKSEIFDDQFSVERPDGSNFTLKIRSTKLEDSAMYFCASTGTGVYNEQFFGPGTRLTVL.

This clone has just a few counts. The chain combines TRBV6-5 with TRBJ2-1, with no clear D. CDR1 is MNHEY and CDR2 is SVGAGI in the germline V gene. The CDR3 has 16 amino acids. V shed 0 bases and J shed 0 bases, with 9 bases lying between them. The CDR3 protein is CASSYSPESSYNEQFF. CDR3 DNA: TGTGCCAGCAGTTACTCGCCCGAGAGCTCCTACAATGAGCAGTTCTTC.

The genes are TRBV24-1 and TRBJ1-1; D gene ambiguous. Looked up from germline, CDR1 is KGHDR and CDR2 is SFDVKD. Trimming pared 5 bases from V and 1 base from J, leaving 13 bases between. CDR3 length equals 15 residues. The CDR3 here is CATSGQKGGNTEAFF. In nucleotides, the CDR3 is TGTGCCACCAGTGGTCAAAAGGGAGGGAACACTGAAGCTTTCTTT.

The chain carries TRBV29-1 and TRBJ2-2; TRBD1 agrees at 8 bases. Germline V lookup: CDR1 SQVTM, CDR2 ANQGSEA. This CDR3 is 13 amino acids long. The J segment lost 6 bases and the V segment lost 4 bases, leaving 4 bases of the junction unmatched. CDR3 bases: TGCAGCGTTGGACAGGGGTTAGCCGGGGAGCTGTTTTTT. Protein sequence: CSVGQGLAGELFF.

The chain is built from TRBV9 and TRBJ2-3; no firm D call. Trimming removed 7 bases from V and 2 bases from J, with 11 bases in between. CDR3 length equals 13 residues. Germline CDR1 reads SGDLS; CDR2 reads YYNGEE. The CDR3 DNA reads TGTGCCAGCTCCGACTCGCCCACAGATACGCAGTATTTT. This gives the protein CASSDSPTDTQYF.

The chain carries TRBV2 and TRBJ1-2; D is possibly TRBD1 (6 bases). Germline V lookup: CDR1 SNHLY, CDR2 FYNNEI. The ends were cut back, 4 bases at V and 4 bases at J, with 16 bases in the middle. The CDR3 has 15 residues. The CDR3 region is CASSGGGPGSYGYTF. DNA of the CDR3: TGTGCCAGCAGTGGGGGGGGCCCGGGGAGCTATGGCTACACCTTC.

The CDR3 here is CATHSSGRINEQFF. The CDR3 DNA is TGTGCCACCCACTCTAGCGGGAGGATCAATGAGCAGTTCTTC. J is TRBJ2-1 and V is TRBV10-3; 11 nucleotides line up with TRBD2. From germline, CDR1 is ENHRY and CDR2 SYGVKD. The CDR3 runs to 14 residues. The V gene end was trimmed by 10 bases and the J gene end by 6 bases; junction bases not matched to a gene: 8.

This rearrangement joins TRBV28 to TRBJ1-2; perhaps TRBD1 as D (5 bases). V lost 3 bases to trimming and J lost 4 bases, with 15 bases between them. The CDR3 consists of 15 residues. CDR1 and CDR2 (germline): MDHEN, SYDVKM. The DNA of the CDR3 is TGTGCCAGCAGTTTTAACCCGCAGGGTGGCTATGGCTACACCTTC. It is translated as CASSFNPQGGYGYTF.

CDR3 residues: CATSGHWTSDEQYF. CDR3 nucleotides: TGTGCCACCAGCGGACACTGGACTAGCGACGAGCAGTACTTC. The rearrangement uses TRBV15 and TRBJ2-7, with 9 bases that match TRBD2. V dropped 5 bases and J dropped 5; count of bases not matched to a gene: 7. The V gene's germline CDR1 is LNHNV and CDR2 YYDKDF (reference sequence). The CDR3 has 14 amino acids.

This chain's CDR3 is CASSRDRGAGNTIYF. The CDR3 region has the DNA TGTGCCAGCAGCCGGGACAGGGGTGCAGGAAACACCATATATTTT. J is TRBJ1-3 and V is TRBV5-6, with TRBD1 matching 10 bases. J lost 4 bases, V lost 4 bases, and 5 bases had no gene match. The CDR3 covers 15 residues. Germline CDR1 reads SGHDT; CDR2 reads YYEEEE.